This TCR beta chain stems from a study of blood T cell repertoires in COVID-19 (TCRdb year 2020). As for the study more broadly: Samples from collaborators originated in the United States, Italy and Spain and spanned both the acute and convalescent phases of COVID-19. The prospective study material was composed of cDNA or gDNA derived from T cells, B-cell-depleted T cells, or PBMCs. The repertoires were released in a freely available public database intended as a resource for research on the immune response to SARS-CoV-2. Where HLA class I and class II types were available, the types were taken from metadata supplied by the sample provider, not from assay-based typing. Subjects who had been exposed to COVID-19, were actively infected with it, or had recovered from it provided the deeply sampled blood TCRbeta repertoires that made up the dataset. The samples were drawn from the first 160 participants of the ongoing ImmuneRACE study and from 1,254 subjects provided by 6 global collaborators. Sample metadata almost always included a de-identified subject ID, COVID-19 status, age in years and sex.

Findings and caveats that apply to the study as a whole: The amount of clinical and demographic metadata varied by source and participant and was provided uncurated.

Whole blood was collected in K2EDTA tubes by collaborating institutions according to the institutions' own protocols. For TCRbeta analysis, collaborators shipped samples in one of three forms: frozen whole blood, isolated PBMCs, or DNA extracted from either of those sample types. The CDR3, from cysteine to phenylalanine, totals 15 residues. Only the CDR3 portion is preserved as DNA: 45 bases, with reading frame beginning at the first base. Between the V and J ends, shortened by 2 bases and 2 bases respectively, the junction contains 13 bases. CDR1 and CDR2 are drawn from the germline V gene: MNHNS, SASEGT. Comment on this clone: What antigen it recognizes has not been identified. No base-level quality is on record; no much larger clone is a single base apart.

TCRbeta CDR3 regions were amplified from genomic DNA using the immunoSEQ Assay, a bias-controlled multiplex PCR. From the authors' description of their analysis: Within the assay, amplification of reference gene primers was used to estimate how many nucleated cells each sample contained. To quantify the absolute abundance of each unique TCRbeta CDR3 rearrangement, sequence reads were collapsed and filtered. For each sample, productive Simpson clonality was calculated by taking the square root of Simpson's diversity index across productive rearrangements. TCRdb carries this immuneACCESS record with in-frame sequences only. Its versions omit some clonotypes, under half of them owing to an unresolved V gene in the studies checked, with the rest unexplained. The V and J calls and the clone size are those of that table, but D and trimming were determined from the DNA. Across this sample there are some 100,000 clones, with around 90% seen only once. The ten largest clones capture about 1.7% of the sample.

This TCR came from a human donor with active COVID-19. The donor label of this sample is uncertain. The rearranged segments are TRBV6-1 and TRBJ2-7; a tentative D call is TRBD1 (6 bases match). The sample comprised peripheral blood. The CDR3 loop reads CASSEKAGAPYEQYF. The DNA sequence is as follows: TGTGCCAGCAGTGAAAAGGCAGGGGCCCCCTACGAGCAGTACTTC.